This passage covers 18 T cell receptor beta chains from one sample sequenced in a study of identical twins. One entry per CDR3 protein, called by TCRdb with MiXCR from the 5' RACE reads. This sample carries around 960,000 distinct CDR3 sequences, about 12% of them seen once, and the ten largest clones take around 1.5%. The same data also contributed to another study, on yellow fever vaccine responses in identical twins.

Sequencing was carried out using PBMCs. The receptors originated from a woman between 18 and 30 years old in good health.

This clonotype was detected a few times. The chain recombines TRBV5-1 with TRBJ2-3, with TRBD2 identical over 7 bases. The CDR3 sequence is 14 residues long. Germline trimming cut 4 bases from V and 5 bases from J; bases unmatched to any gene: 7. Germline CDR1 reads SGHRS; CDR2 reads YFSETQ. CDR3 loop: CASSPGDYKDTQYF. CDR3 bases: TGCGCCAGCAGCCCTGGGGACTACAAAGATACGCAGTATTTT.

This clonotype has at least ten counts. The chain links TRBV3-1 to TRBJ1-5; no firm D call. The V end was cut by 1 base, the J end by 3 bases, with 7 bases between. This CDR3 is built from 14 residues. Germline V lookup: CDR1 LGHDT, CDR2 YNNKEL (reference sequence). The CDR3 loop is CASSQGRTNQPQHF. In DNA form, the CDR3 reads TGTGCCAGCAGCCAAGGCAGGACCAATCAGCCCCAGCATTTT.

The chain couples TRBV7-9 to TRBJ2-2; possibly TRBD1 for D (6 bases). The CDR3 runs 14 residues. Germline CDR1 SEHNR, CDR2 FQNEAQ (reference sequence). Deletions cut 5 bases from V and 6 bases from J, with 13 bases between. As DNA, the CDR3 is TGTGCCAGCAGCCCGCAGGGGAGCCCCGGGGAGCTGTTTTTT. Protein sequence: CASSPQGSPGELFF.

The chain recombines TRBV19 with TRBJ2-3; no firm D call. Trimming shortened V by 2 bases and J by 2 bases, and 14 bases separated the two germline ends. The CDR3 has 16 amino acids. CDR1 LNHDA and CDR2 SQIVND come from the germline V gene (reference sequence). CDR3 loop: CASSIRPSLITDTQYF. In nucleotides, the CDR3 is TGTGCCAGTAGTATACGCCCCTCCTTAATCACAGATACGCAGTATTTT.

This rearrangement joins TRBV20-1 to TRBJ2-3, with D unresolved. Trimming shortened V by 6 bases and J by 4 bases, and 14 bases separated the two germline ends. Germline CDR1 and CDR2: DFQATT and SNEGSKA (reference sequence). The CDR3 has 13 residues. The CDR3 loop is CSAKLEVPDTQYF. CDR3 bases: TGCAGTGCCAAACTTGAAGTCCCAGATACGCAGTATTTT.

This clonotype occurred many times. The chain has TRBV18 and TRBJ1-5; 7 bases match TRBD1. CDR1 and CDR2 from the germline V gene are KGHSH and LQKENI. V shed 2 bases, J shed 4 bases, and the junction held 5 bases outside the gene matches. The CDR3 contains 15 residues. The chain's CDR3 is CASSPMTGLNQPQHF. CDR3 in DNA: TGTGCCAGCTCACCAATGACAGGGCTTAATCAGCCCCAGCATTTT.

There are a few counts of this clonotype. The chain links TRBV20-1 to TRBJ2-2, with 13 positions matching TRBD2. J was trimmed by 5 bases and V by 4 bases; bases with no gene match: 4. Germline V gene lookup returns CDR1 DFQATT and CDR2 SNEGSKA (reference sequence). CDR3 length: 15 amino acids. Here the CDR3 DNA reads TGCAGTGCTATACGGACTAGCGGGAGTACCGGGGAGCTGTTTTTT. Its protein product is CSAIRTSGSTGELFF.

This clonotype was observed a few times. The V gene is TRBV24-1, the J gene TRBJ2-1; 7 bases are shared with TRBD1. The CDR3 contains 14 residues. V trimming: 9 bases; J trimming: 7 bases; junction bases outside the gene matches: 11. Germline V lookup: CDR1 KGHDR, CDR2 SFDVKD. As DNA, the CDR3 is TGTGCCACCGGGAAGCCAGGGGGTGAAAATGAGCAGTTCTTC. Protein product: CATGKPGGENEQFF.

This clonotype was detected only a few times. The genes are TRBV20-1 and TRBJ2-2, with unresolved D. CDR3 length: 13 residues. Deletions cut 0 bases from V and 2 bases from J, with 4 bases between. Germline V gives CDR1 DFQATT, CDR2 SNEGSKA (reference sequence). The CDR3: CSAREVNTGELFF. Here the CDR3 DNA reads TGCAGTGCTAGAGAAGTCAACACCGGGGAGCTGTTTTTT.

This clonotype showed up just a few times. V is TRBV6-1 and J is TRBJ1-1; 10 nucleotides agree with TRBD1. The germline V gene has CDR1 MNHNS and CDR2 SASEGT. V was clipped by 6 bases and J by 6 bases; unmatched bases: 7. The CDR3 spans 14 residues. CDR3 sequence reads: CASRAGTGDAEAFF. In DNA form, the CDR3 reads TGTGCCAGCAGGGCCGGGACAGGGGACGCTGAAGCTTTCTTT.

This clonotype was seen many times. The rearrangement uses TRBV11-2 and TRBJ1-1; maybe TRBD1 (5 bases). Trimming cost V 5 bases and J 8 bases, with 12 bases left between them. This CDR3 region has 12 residues. In germline, CDR1 is SGHAT, CDR2 FQNNGV. CDR3 amino acids: CASSPSGAEAFF. CDR3 DNA sequence: TGTGCCAGCAGCCCGAGTGGGGCAGAAGCTTTCTTT.

This clonotype turned up a few times. The J gene is TRBJ2-1, the V gene TRBV24-1; 7 positions agree with TRBD1. Trimming took 3 bases from V and 0 from J; bases not matched to a gene: 4. The CDR3 covers 16 residues. Germline lookup yields CDR1 KGHDR and CDR2 SFDVKD. The CDR3 is CATSDPTGDSYNEQFF. CDR3 in DNA: TGTGCCACCAGTGATCCTACAGGGGACTCCTACAATGAGCAGTTCTTC.

This clonotype was picked up many times. The gene calls are TRBV10-3 and TRBJ2-3; a weak D match, TRBD1 (6 bases). The V gene lost 10 bases and the J gene lost 1 base, with 18 bases spanning the gap. Germline CDR1 is ENHRY and CDR2 is SYGVKD. The CDR3 consists of 15 residues. The CDR3: CANAPGTPGTDTQYF. The DNA of the CDR3 is TGTGCCAACGCCCCCGGGACACCTGGCACAGATACGCAGTATTTT.

This sequence joins TRBV5-1 and TRBJ1-4, with D possibly being TRBD1 (5 bases). This CDR3 contains 14 residues. From germline, CDR1 is SGHRS and CDR2 YFSETQ. V was pared by 0 bases and J by 7 bases, with 10 bases between. Here the CDR3 DNA reads TGCGCCAGCAGCTTGGGTCAGGGAGTTGAAAAACTGTTTTTT. It yields the protein CASSLGQGVEKLFF.

This clonotype has just one count. DNA for the CDR3: TGCGGCATATCCTCGGACAGGTTAGAGACCCAGTACTTC. It translates to CGISSDRLETQYF. The chain combines TRBV29-1 with TRBJ2-5; TRBD1 matches at 7 bases. The CDR3 loop spans 13 amino acids. CDR1 is SQVTM, CDR2 ANQGSEA, per germline.

In its sample, this clonotype was seen many times. This chain links TRBV11-2 with TRBJ2-1; D perhaps matches TRBD1 (6 bases). CDR1 and CDR2 (germline): SGHAT, FQNNGV. Trimming removed 0 bases from V and 4 bases from J, with 10 bases in between. CDR3 length: 15 residues. The CDR3 coding sequence is TGTGCCAGCAGCTTAGAGGGGGCCCCGTACAATGAGCAGTTCTTC. It is translated as CASSLEGAPYNEQFF. Full variable domain (remainder filled in from reference TRBV11-2 and TRBJ2-1): EAGVAQSPRYKIIEKRQSVAFWCNPISGHATLYWYQQILGQGPKLLIQFQNNGVVDDSQLPKDRFSAERLKGVDSTLKIQPAKLEDSAVYLCASSLEGAPYNEQFFGPGTRLTVL.

In this sample, this clonotype turned up a few times. The rearrangement links TRBV3-1 to TRBJ2-3; 11 bases map to TRBD2. The CDR3 spans 16 residues. The V gene's germline CDR1 is LGHDT and CDR2 YNNKEL (reference sequence). Trimming at V came to 4 bases and at J to 0 bases, leaving 3 bases not matched to a gene. CDR3 in DNA: TGTGCCAGCAGCCCCGCTAGCGGGGGGAGCACAGATACGCAGTATTTT. Amino acid sequence: CASSPASGGSTDTQYF.

This clonotype appeared many times. V gene TRBV6-2 or TRBV6-3 combines with J gene TRBJ2-7; D is undetermined. The CDR3 contains 12 residues. Germline values: CDR1 MNHEY, CDR2 SVGEGT. V was pared by 0 bases and J by 2 bases, with 2 bases between. This CDR3 reads CASSYSTYEQYF. DNA of the CDR3: TGTGCCAGCAGTTACTCGACCTACGAGCAGTACTTC.